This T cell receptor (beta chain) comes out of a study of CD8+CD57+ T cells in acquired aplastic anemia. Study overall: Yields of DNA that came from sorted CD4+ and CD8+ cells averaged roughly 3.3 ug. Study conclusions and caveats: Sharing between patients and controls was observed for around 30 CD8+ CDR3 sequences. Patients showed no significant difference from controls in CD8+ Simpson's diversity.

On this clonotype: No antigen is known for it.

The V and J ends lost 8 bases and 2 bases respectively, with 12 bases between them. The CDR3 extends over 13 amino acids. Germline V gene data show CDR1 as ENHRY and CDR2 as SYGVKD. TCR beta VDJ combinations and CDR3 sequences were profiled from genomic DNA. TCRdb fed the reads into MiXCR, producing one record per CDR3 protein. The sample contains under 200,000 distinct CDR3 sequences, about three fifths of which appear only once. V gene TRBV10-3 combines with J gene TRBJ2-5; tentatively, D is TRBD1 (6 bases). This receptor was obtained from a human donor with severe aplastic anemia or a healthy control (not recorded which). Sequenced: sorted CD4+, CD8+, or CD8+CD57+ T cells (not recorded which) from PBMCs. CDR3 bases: TGTGCCATCGGGGACAACCTGCAAGAGACCCAGTACTTC. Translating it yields CAIGDNLQETQYF.